This T cell receptor (beta chain) was identified in a study of untreated major depressive disorder. Donors lacked major illness, comorbidities, regular medication, drug use, or heavy drinking. CD4+ T cells were isolated from thawed PBMCs by magnetic negative selection. Typically 85% to 95% of enriched cells were CD4+. This CDR3 region has 13 residues. Germline-derived CDR1 and CDR2 are SGHRS and YFSETQ. V lost 0 bases, J lost 8 bases, and 9 bases lay in between. Using immunoSEQ multiplex PCR, the repertoire was profiled, and TCRdb retains in-frame clones only, with some absent. The sample holds more than 20,000 clones, approximately 92% seen once.

The chain is built from TRBV5-1 and TRBJ2-1; D is undetermined. Sequenced: CD4+ T cells from PBMCs. The clonotype comes from a man under 40 in good health. CDR3 region: CASSLGATDEQFF. CDR3 nucleotides: TGCGCCAGCAGCTTGGGGGCTACCGATGAGCAGTTCTTC. Filled out from reference TRBV5-1 and TRBJ2-1, the complete variable domain reads KAGVTQTPRYLIKTRGQQVTLSCSPISGHRSVSWYQQTPGQGLQFLFEYFSETQRNKGNFPGRFSGRQFSNSRSEMNVSTLELGDSALYLCASSLGATDEQFFGPGTRLTVL.